This T cell receptor (beta chain) was identified during a study of patients and donors after allogeneic stem cell transplantation (dated by TCRdb to 2020 to 2021). The CDR3 runs 14 residues from the cysteine to the phenylalanine. The DNA shown is the 42-base CDR3, in frame from base 1. The germline V gene yields SGHVS for CDR1 and FQNEAQ for CDR2. The junction shows trimming of 3 bases on V and 3 bases on J, and the gene matches do not reach 3 bases of it. Library generation was performed with RT-PCR. The sequencing machine was a NextSeq 550. Starting from the raw public reads, TCRdb applied fastp trimming at Q25, assembled clones with MiXCR and retained in-frame beta chains. Every distinct CDR3 protein forms one entry, paired with its most common genes and DNA. Here the sample has about a million distinct CDR3 sequences; roughly 18% occur a single time. The ten top clones hold roughly 6% of the sample.

A note on this clonotype: Its antigen remains unidentified. The record has no base qualities; no much larger clone is one base away.

The chain employs TRBV7-8 and TRBJ2-5, with TRBD1 matching 8 junction bases. The sample consisted of blood, either unsorted or a sorted T cell fraction (not recorded which). This receptor was obtained from a human donor who was either an allogeneic HSCT recipient or a stem cell or donor lymphocyte infusion donor (not recorded which). It is not recorded whose cells these are; they may come from a transplant donor. Read as DNA, the sequence is TGTGCCAGCAGCTTTCAGGGGGCGGAAGAGACCCAGTACTTC. The encoded protein is CASSFQGAEETQYF.